Shown below are 17 T cell receptor beta chains from a single sample sequenced in a study of blood T cells in healthy people across ages. Then a second PCR, running roughly 7 to 12 cycles, was carried out with a sample-barcoded 5' primer and a J-beta primer mix. Using its own MiXCR run on the 5' RACE reads, TCRdb lists one record per CDR3 protein. This sample has about 780,000 distinct CDR3 sequences, with roughly 25% found just once. This same sample was also taken into another study, of T cells of mothers and their children.

The sequenced material came from blood. The receptors were sampled from a boy aged 10-17 years in good health.

The V gene is TRBV12-5, the J gene TRBJ1-4; 11 bases are shared with TRBD1. Germline trimming cut 6 bases from V and 8 bases from J; bases unmatched to any gene: 8. Germline CDR1 LGHNT, CDR2 FRNRAP. This CDR3 comprises 15 residues. The CDR3, as DNA: TGTGCTAGTGGCTCCGGACAGGGGGCGCAGGAAAAACTGTTTTTT. Encoded protein: CASGSGQGAQEKLFF.

CDR3 amino acids: CASSYTGEVAETQYF. The CDR3, as DNA: TGTGCCAGCAGTTACACAGGGGAAGTTGCAGAGACCCAGTACTTC. V and J are TRBV6-5 and TRBJ2-5, with 7 bases identical to TRBD1. The junction had 7 bases not matched to a gene; V was cut back by 2 bases and J by 4 bases. CDR1 is MNHEY, CDR2 SVGAGI, per germline. This CDR3 has 15 residues.

The rearrangement uses TRBV5-4 and TRBJ1-1; the match to TRBD1 covers 8 bases. The trim removed 4 bases at V and 10 bases at J, leaving 9 bases unmatched. The CDR3 spans 13 residues. The germline CDR1 and CDR2 sequences are SGHNT and YYREEE (reference sequence). The CDR3 sequence is CASSLGRTGRAFF. CDR3 sequence (DNA): TGTGCCAGCAGCCTGGGACGGACAGGGCGAGCTTTCTTT.

This clonotype was recorded a few times. The chain recombines TRBV3-1 with TRBJ1-1; 7 nucleotides line up with TRBD1. CDR3 length: 15 amino acids. The V gene end was trimmed by 1 base and the J gene end by 4 bases; junction bases not matched to a gene: 6. The V gene's germline CDR1 is LGHDT and CDR2 YNNKEL (reference sequence). The CDR3 loop reads CASSQGDRGFTEAFF. The CDR3 DNA reads as TGTGCCAGCAGCCAAGGGGACAGAGGATTCACTGAAGCTTTCTTT.

V and J are TRBV12-3 or TRBV12-4 and TRBJ2-1, with 7 bases lining up with TRBD2. This CDR3 is 12 amino acids long. Losses at the gene ends were 6 bases for V and 8 bases for J; bases not matched to a gene: 4. The CDR3 region is CASRVGGDEQFF. CDR3 DNA: TGTGCCAGCAGAGTGGGAGGGGATGAGCAGTTCTTC.

V is TRBV10-2 and J is TRBJ2-5; TRBD2 aligns across 13 bases. This CDR3 spans 16 amino acids. Germline V lookup: CDR1 WSHSY, CDR2 SAAADI. V lost 10 bases to trimming and J lost 1 base; unmatched junction nucleotides: 9. The DNA for the CDR3 is TGCGCCACTTCGACTAGCGGGGGGCTCCTCCAAGAGACCCAGTACTTC. This gives the protein CATSTSGGLLQETQYF.

About this clonotype: A read error may account for a junction end that differs from germline. The genes are TRBV28 and TRBJ2-3; 12 bases match TRBD2. The CDR3 totals 13 residues. The germline CDR1 and CDR2 sequences are MDHEN and SYDVKM. The CDR3 sequence is CASSRLAGVSFLF. The CDR3 nucleotides read TGTGCCAGCAGTCGACTAGCGGGAGTCTCCTTCCTCTTT.

The rearrangement joins TRBV27 to TRBJ2-1, with 10 bases fitting TRBD2. The V gene's germline CDR1 is MNHEY and CDR2 SMNVEV (reference sequence). CDR3 length: 20 amino acids. J lost 6 bases, V lost 6 bases, and 23 bases had no gene match. Here the CDR3 reads CASSSAVSGGPGTSPNEQFF. The DNA for the CDR3 is TGTGCCAGCAGCTCCGCGGTTAGCGGGGGGCCAGGAACCTCCCCCAATGAGCAGTTCTTC.

This clonotype has a count of ten or more. The rearrangement links TRBV6-5 to TRBJ2-1; TRBD1 is a possible D gene (5 bases). The V and J ends lost 8 bases and 1 base respectively, with 9 bases between them. From germline, CDR1 is MNHEY and CDR2 SVGAGI. This CDR3 comprises 13 residues. The CDR3 is CASSSGSYNEQFF. CDR3 DNA sequence: TGTGCCAGCTCTTCAGGGTCCTACAATGAGCAGTTCTTC.

V gene TRBV9 combines with J gene TRBJ2-4, with 7 bases identical to TRBD1. Trimming removed 3 bases from V and 6 bases from J; junction bases left unmatched: 9. Germline CDR1 and CDR2: SGDLS and YYNGEE. This CDR3 region has 15 residues. Here the CDR3 DNA reads TGTGCCAGCAGCGCACAGGGACAGCGAGGAAACATTCAGTACTTC. Translating it yields CASSAQGQRGNIQYF.

The chain combines TRBV7-8 with TRBJ2-7; D uncertain. The CDR3 is made up of 13 amino acids. Trimming took 5 bases from V and 6 from J, leaving 14 bases between them. The germline V gene encodes CDR1 SGHVS and CDR2 FQNEAQ. CDR3 residues: CASSPGPPSEQYF. In nucleotides, the CDR3 is TGTGCCAGCAGCCCCGGCCCTCCCTCCGAGCAGTACTTC.

This rearrangement joins TRBV28 to TRBJ2-2; maybe TRBD1 (5 bases). The germline gives CDR1 MDHEN, CDR2 SYDVKM. V lost 6 bases and J lost 7, with 42 bases in between. The CDR3 runs to 23 residues. The chain's CDR3 is CASSSRPYRQFSVHRRDGGELFF. The CDR3 DNA is TGTGCCAGCAGCTCCCGGCCTTACAGGCAATTTAGTGTCCACCGAAGGGATGGCGGGGAGCTGTTTTTT.

V gene TRBV13 combines with J gene TRBJ2-5, with D hard to call. This CDR3 comprises 15 residues. CDR1 is PRHDT and CDR2 is FYEKMQ in the germline V gene (reference sequence). V lost 0 bases to trimming and J lost 7 bases, with 15 bases between them. CDR3 in amino acids: CASSLGRGGRGTQYF. The CDR3 DNA sequence: TGTGCCAGCAGCTTAGGCCGTGGCGGCAGAGGGACCCAGTACTTC.

The chain carries TRBV3-1 and TRBJ2-2; a weak D match, TRBD1 (6 bases). The length of the CDR3 is 16 residues. Germline V gene data show CDR1 as LGHDT and CDR2 as YNNKEL (reference sequence). Trimming stripped 2 bases from V and 7 bases from J, with 17 bases between. The CDR3 loop reads CASSQPQQGKVGELFF. CDR3 DNA sequence: TGTGCCAGCAGCCAACCTCAACAGGGAAAGGTCGGGGAGCTGTTTTTT.

CDR3 coding DNA: TGTGCCAGCAGGAGACAGGGGTTAACAGATACGCAGTATTTT. Protein sequence: CASRRQGLTDTQYF. V gene TRBV6-1 combines with J gene TRBJ2-3, with TRBD1 matching over 8 bases. After removal of 6 bases from V and 3 bases from J, the junction contained 5 bases not matched to a gene. The CDR3 is 14 residues long. Germline assignment: CDR1 MNHNS and CDR2 SASEGT.

This clonotype was recorded a few times. This sequence joins TRBV6-1 and TRBJ2-5, with a tentative D call TRBD1 (6 bases). The tail of the sequence fits TRBJ2-7 better, so the J call may be wrong. The CDR3 runs to 12 residues. Germline V lookup: CDR1 MNHNS, CDR2 SASEGT. CDR3 protein: CASIHRVNEQYF. The DNA of the CDR3 is TGTGCCAGCATTCACAGGGTGAACGAGCAGTACTTC.

The chain employs TRBV5-1 and TRBJ2-7, with 8 bases fitting TRBD1. V lost 6 bases, J lost 5 bases, and 10 bases stayed unmatched. CDR3 size: 14 residues. Germline V gene sequence: CDR1 SGHRS, CDR2 YFSETQ. The CDR3 DNA sequence: TGCGCCAGCAAGTGGGCAGGGGGCTACAACGAGCAGTACTTC. It is translated as CASKWAGGYNEQYF.